This T cell receptor (beta chain) emerged from a study of shared clonotypes between healthy human individuals. Background on the study: Participating donors consisted of two women and a few men aged 18 to 49. The study, taken as a whole, reports: Generation probabilities of non-shared clonotypes were lower (relative to those shared by all four donors). Tissues were not sampled, only blood, and their repertoires likely differ.

In this sample, this clone turned up once. The antigen remains undetermined. The CDR3 loop spans 18 amino acids. The V and J ends lost 0 bases and 0 bases respectively, with 13 bases between them. The germline CDR1 and CDR2 sequences are SGHRS and YFSETQ. Assay used: immunoSEQ multiplex PCR; TCRdb lists only in-frame clones, some missing. The sample holds some 2,100,000 clones; nearly 97% are singletons and the top ten take 0.13%. The V gene is TRBV5-1, the J gene TRBJ1-6; weak D call: TRBD1 (5 bases). Sequenced input: naive CD4+ T cells sorted from blood. The subset was: CD45RA+ positively selected. This clonotype was obtained from a man younger than 35 in good health. Written as DNA, the CDR3 is TGCGCCAGCAGCTTGGTTAAGGGGCGGAGCTCCTATAATTCACCCCTCCACTTT. It translates to CASSLVKGRSSYNSPLHF.